The rows below give T cell receptor beta chains drawn from one sample of a study of neoadjuvant anti-PD-1 for oral cavity cancer. The table came from immunoSEQ multiplex PCR; TCRdb's copy has only in-frame clones and leaves some out. This repertoire shows more than 11,000 clones, around 74% found once; its top ten account for roughly 2.8%. The sequenced sample was PBMCs, obtained after nivolumab (anti-PD-1) treatment. The receptors were sampled from a person aged 35 to 85 with oral cavity squamous cell carcinoma. CDR3s include the opening cysteine and the closing phenylalanine or tryptophan. The D gene is left open where the match is weak. Where a row states a size, it is once, few, many or the class of an expanded clone; other rows omit it.

TRBJ2-1	TRBV7-6	TRBD2	-	CASSSGGEQFF	TGTGCCAGCAGCTCGGGGGGTGAGCAGTTCTTC
TRBJ2-2	TRBV7-2	TRBD2	-	CASSALAGVGELFF	TGTGCCAGCAGCGCCTTAGCGGGAGTAGGGGAGCTGTTTTTT
TRBJ1-1	TRBV6-6	-	-	CASSYNWGEAFF	TGTGCCAGCAGTTATAATTGGGGTGAAGCTTTCTTT
TRBJ2-7	TRBV7-2	-	once	CASSFYSAGLSQYF	TGTGCCAGCAGCTTCTACTCAGCGGGTCTGAGCCAGTACTTC
TRBJ2-1	TRBV13	TRBD1	-	CASSTGQGPFF	TGTGCCAGCAGCACCGGACAGGGTCCGTTCTTC
TRBJ1-1	TRBV19	-	-	CASSIDLNTEAFF	TGTGCCAGTAGTATAGATTTGAACACTGAAGCTTTCTTT
TRBJ2-1	TRBV10-3	-	-	CAISEKGGSSYNEQFF	TGTGCCATCAGTGAGAAAGGTGGAAGCTCCTACAATGAGCAGTTCTTC
TRBJ2-1	TRBV6-4	TRBD2	once	CASSDSTSGSNEQFF	TGTGCCAGCAGTGACTCGACTAGCGGGAGCAATGAGCAGTTCTTC
TRBJ2-7	TRBV4-2	TRBD2	-	CASSPLVGGRTYEQYF	TGTGCCAGCAGCCCTTTAGTTGGCGGGAGGACCTACGAGCAGTACTTC
TRBJ1-5	TRBV2	-	-	CASSSQIDQPQHF	TGTGCCAGCAGTAGTCAGATAGATCAGCCCCAGCATTTT
TRBJ1-1	TRBV4-1	-	-	CASSQEGTRWGTEAFF	TGCGCCAGCAGCCAAGAGGGGACCCGGTGGGGCACTGAAGCTTTCTTT
TRBJ2-7	TRBV10-2	-	-	CASSVPSDEQYF	TGCGCCAGCAGTGTACCATCGGACGAGCAGTACTTC
TRBJ2-1	TRBV4-2	TRBD2	-	CASSQASGRSEQFF	TGTGCCAGCAGCCAGGCTAGCGGGAGGAGTGAGCAGTTCTTC
TRBJ1-1	TRBV10-3	-	-	CAISANRAFF	TGTGCCATCAGTGCAAATAGGGCTTTCTTT
TRBJ1-1	TRBV5-8	-	few	CASSLQGSSTEAFF	TGTGCCAGCAGCTTACAGGGTTCGAGCACTGAAGCTTTCTTT
TRBJ1-4	TRBV18	-	-	CASSHLGGGVGTNEKLFF	TGTGCCAGCTCACATCTAGGGGGGGGCGTGGGAACTAATGAAAAACTGTTTTTT
TRBJ2-1	TRBV10-3	TRBD2	-	CATRRLAGEYEQFF	TGTGCCACCCGGCGACTAGCGGGAGAGTATGAGCAGTTCTTC
TRBJ1-2	TRBV7-8	TRBD1	-	CASSLDPGGAGGYTF	TGTGCCAGCAGCTTAGATCCAGGGGGCGCGGGTGGCTACACCTTC
TRBJ1-4	TRBV10-2	-	-	CASSEYLAINEKLFF	TGCGCCAGCAGTGAGTACCTGGCGATTAATGAAAAACTGTTTTTT
TRBJ2-5	TRBV28	-	few	CASKLEGTQYF	TGTGCCAGCAAGCTAGAAGGGACCCAGTACTTC
TRBJ1-4	TRBV19	-	-	CASSFHRERKLFF	TGTGCCAGTAGTTTCCACAGGGAAAGAAAACTGTTTTTT
TRBJ1-1	TRBV2	-	few	CASREVGDTEAFF	TGTGCCAGCAGGGAGGTAGGGGACACTGAAGCTTTCTTT
TRBJ2-7	TRBV9	-	few	CASSPQGRVYEQYF	TGTGCCAGCAGCCCACAGGGACGGGTCTACGAGCAGTACTTC
TRBJ1-2	TRBV25-1	-	-	CASSAGVIGYTF	TGTGCCAGCAGTGCAGGGGTCATTGGCTACACCTTC
TRBJ2-7	TRBV7-9	TRBD2	few	CASSLTSGRSYEQYF	TGTGCCAGCAGCTTAACTAGCGGGAGATCCTACGAGCAGTACTTC
TRBJ2-3	TRBV5-4	TRBD2	-	CASSSTSGTADTQYF	TGTGCCAGCAGCTCGACTAGCGGGACAGCAGATACGCAGTATTTT
TRBJ1-2	TRBV28	TRBD1	-	CSTGVDGYTF	TGTTCGACAGGGGTTGATGGCTACACCTTC
TRBJ2-7	TRBV18	TRBD1	-	CASSPRGGSSEEQYF	TGTGCCAGCTCACCGAGAGGGGGCTCGTCCGAGGAGCAGTACTTC
TRBJ2-5	TRBV10-1	TRBD2	few	CASSGTSGNQETQYF	TGCGCCAGCAGCGGGACTAGCGGAAACCAAGAGACCCAGTACTTC
TRBJ1-6	TRBV5-6	-	-	CASSLVVNSPLHF	TGTGCCAGCAGCTTGGTAGTTAATTCACCCCTCCACTTT
TRBJ1-2	TRBV6-5	TRBD1	-	CASRLQGFGYTF	TGTGCCAGCAGATTACAGGGGTTTGGCTACACCTTC
TRBJ2-7	TRBV19	-	-	CASSSVYAYEQYF	TGTGCCAGTAGTTCGGTCTACGCCTACGAGCAGTACTTC
TRBJ2-7	TRBV6-6	TRBD2	once	CASRTSGVVSPTGQYF	TGTGCCAGCAGGACTAGCGGGGTTGTATCTCCTACGGGGCAGTACTTC
TRBJ2-5	TRBV6-1	TRBD1	-	CASSEGFGTGGRETQYF	TGTGCCAGCAGTGAGGGATTTGGGACAGGGGGTCGGGAGACCCAGTACTTC
TRBJ2-6	TRBV7-9	TRBD1	few	CASSSDRGLGANVLTF	TGTGCCAGCAGCTCGGACAGGGGGCTTGGGGCCAACGTCCTGACTTTC
TRBJ2-3	TRBV19	TRBD1	-	CASSGTGADTQYF	TGTGCCAGTAGTGGGACAGGGGCAGATACGCAGTATTTT
TRBJ2-2	TRBV18	-	-	CASSPDSANTGELFF	TGTGCCAGCTCACCGGACAGTGCGAACACCGGGGAGCTGTTTTTT
TRBJ2-7	TRBV28	-	few	CASSLRPREQYF	TGTGCCAGCAGTTTGCGGCCACGGGAGCAGTACTTC